This is a list of T cell receptor beta chains from one sample in a study of control samples from healthy donors and cancer patients. Here immunoSEQ multiplex PCR was the method, and the copy in TCRdb shows in-frame clones only, minus some. The table has some 130,000 clones, about nine tenths seen once; the top ten hold less than 6%. Sequenced material: blood. The origin of the receptors is a man younger than 35 in good health. Both conserved end residues are part of each CDR3.

J gene: TRBJ2-2
V gene: TRBV19
CDR3 protein: CASSISGINTGELFF

J gene: TRBJ2-1
V gene: TRBV27
CDR3 protein: CASSLKAGGRSEQFF

J gene: TRBJ1-4
V gene: TRBV4-1
CDR3 protein: CASSLLGLKGEKLFF

J gene: TRBJ2-1
V gene: TRBV6-5
CDR3 protein: CASYPRGGDEQFF

J gene: TRBJ2-1
V gene: TRBV19
CDR3 protein: CASSMSGGPKEQFF

J gene: TRBJ2-3
V gene: TRBV5-1
CDR3 protein: CASSLEAGRTDTQYF

J gene: TRBJ2-2
V gene: TRBV3-1/TRBV3-2
CDR3 protein: CASSRWRGFTGELFF

J gene: TRBJ2-1
V gene: TRBV19
CDR3 protein: CASSSQGDEQFF

J gene: TRBJ2-7
V gene: TRBV6-5
CDR3 protein: CATLTPAYEQYF

J gene: TRBJ1-1
V gene: TRBV11-2
CDR3 protein: CASSLVGGGNMNTEAFF

J gene: TRBJ2-3
V gene: TRBV7-9
CDR3 protein: CASSLAGPADTQYF

J gene: TRBJ1-2
V gene: TRBV7-6
CDR3 protein: CASSSLGTGESGYTF

J gene: TRBJ2-7
V gene: TRBV7-9
CDR3 protein: CASSSPERGGSYEQYF

J gene: TRBJ2-2
V gene: TRBV5-4
CDR3 protein: CASSLRSGGPTGELFF

J gene: TRBJ1-1
V gene: TRBV25-1
CDR3 protein: CASSSLGGRGFF

J gene: TRBJ1-3
V gene: TRBV6-6
CDR3 protein: CASSYDRGGNTIYF

J gene: TRBJ2-7
V gene: TRBV23-1
CDR3 protein: CASSHVVERGTLREYF

J gene: TRBJ2-2
V gene: TRBV2
CDR3 protein: CASSVLAGGGTGELFF

J gene: TRBJ2-7
V gene: TRBV4-1
CDR3 protein: CASSQEGFRDRAHEQYF

J gene: TRBJ1-6
V gene: TRBV2
CDR3 protein: CASSASDNSPLHF

J gene: TRBJ2-1
V gene: TRBV9
CDR3 protein: CASSRGHSAGNEQFF

J gene: TRBJ2-7
V gene: TRBV4-1
CDR3 protein: CASSLGERLMLAGGLTYEQYF

J gene: TRBJ2-5
V gene: TRBV7-9
CDR3 protein: CASSLPRLAEETQYF

J gene: TRBJ2-5
V gene: TRBV9
CDR3 protein: CASSVLSGEWETQYF

J gene: TRBJ1-2
V gene: TRBV2
CDR3 protein: CASRETVGYGYTF

J gene: TRBJ2-1
V gene: TRBV10-3
CDR3 protein: CAISIRISSYNEQFF

J gene: TRBJ2-7
V gene: TRBV3-1/TRBV3-2
CDR3 protein: CASSRQRRSYEQYF

J gene: TRBJ1-3
V gene: TRBV12-3/TRBV12-4
CDR3 protein: CASSLYSGNTIYF

J gene: TRBJ2-5
V gene: TRBV6-5
CDR3 protein: CASSFYRDRSPQYF

J gene: TRBJ2-7
V gene: TRBV5-1
CDR3 protein: CASSLEGLAGTYEQYF

J gene: TRBJ1-5
V gene: TRBV28
CDR3 protein: CASSLGTANQPQHF

J gene: TRBJ2-7
V gene: TRBV10-3
CDR3 protein: CAISDRGGHEQYF

J gene: TRBJ1-2
V gene: TRBV30
CDR3 protein: CAWSVPGRAYGYTF

J gene: TRBJ1-4
V gene: TRBV5-5
CDR3 protein: CASSSTGTTNEKLFF

J gene: TRBJ2-2
V gene: TRBV6-5
CDR3 protein: CASSYSTLFRELFF

J gene: TRBJ2-3
V gene: TRBV6-4
CDR3 protein: CASRKTVGQGDTQYF